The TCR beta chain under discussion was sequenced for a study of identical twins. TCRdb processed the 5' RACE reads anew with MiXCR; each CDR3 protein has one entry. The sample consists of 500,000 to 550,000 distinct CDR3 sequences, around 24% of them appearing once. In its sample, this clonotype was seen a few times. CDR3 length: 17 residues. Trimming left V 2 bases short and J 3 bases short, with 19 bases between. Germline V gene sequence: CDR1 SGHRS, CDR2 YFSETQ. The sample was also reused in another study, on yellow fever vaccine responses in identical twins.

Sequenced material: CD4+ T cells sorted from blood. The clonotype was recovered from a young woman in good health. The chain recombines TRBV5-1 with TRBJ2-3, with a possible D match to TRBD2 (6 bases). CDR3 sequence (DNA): TGCGCCAGCAGCTTTGACGGAGGGCCCCCCCCAACAGATACGCAGTATTTT. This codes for CASSFDGGPPPTDTQYF.